Sequencing of this TCR beta chain was carried out in a study of blood T cell repertoires in COVID-19. In the study overall: The United States, Italy and Spain were the sources of the acute and convalescent COVID-19 samples. The analysed material was cDNA or gDNA that came from T cells, B-cell-depleted T cells, or PBMCs.

The CDR3 has 16 residues. Germline loops: CDR1 SGHRS, CDR2 YFSETQ. Unmatched junction bases numbered 16, after V lost 10 bases and J lost 5 bases. Profiling relied on immunoSEQ multiplex PCR, and the TCRdb table lists in-frame clones only, not all of them. The sample shows roughly 100,000 clones, approximately 82% of them seen only once. The rearrangement links TRBV5-1 to TRBJ2-2, with TRBD2 matching 8 bases. Sequenced input: peripheral blood. This TCR came from a woman of 80 years or more with acute or convalescent COVID-19. CDR3 residues: CASKRDGRGRTGELFF. The CDR3 DNA is TGCGCCTCCAAGCGGGACGGGAGGGGTCGAACCGGGGAGCTGTTTTTT. Full variable domain (rest looked up from reference TRBV5-1 and TRBJ2-2): KAGVTQTPRYLIKTRGQQVTLSCSPISGHRSVSWYQQTPGQGLQFLFEYFSETQRNKGNFPGRFSGRQFSNSRSEMNVSTLELGDSALYLCASKRDGRGRTGELFFGEGSRLTVL.